This T cell receptor (beta chain) came from a study of cytomegalovirus exposure and HLA in healthy donors. Study results and limitations: Most TCR sequences proved rare, with some public TCRs found in many donors.

Details on this clone: What it binds is unknown.

The CDR3 is 14 amino acids. V was cut by 0 bases and J by 7 bases, with 13 bases left in between. The germline V gene has CDR1 GTSNPN and CDR2 SVGIG (reference sequence). Repertoires were generated with immunoSEQ multiplex PCR, while TCRdb's copy carries only in-frame clones and drops some. The repertoire includes over 200,000 clones, almost 90% of them detected once, and about 2.7% sits in the top ten. The chain is built from TRBV30 and TRBJ1-3; tentative D call: TRBD1 (6 bases). The receptor's source is a woman aged 18-29 years in good health and CMV-seronegative. Source material: PBMCs. CDR3 coding DNA: TGTGCCTGGAGTGTAGGGGGACCCGCGAACACCATATATTTT. Residues: CAWSVGGPANTIYF.